The clone carrying this TCR beta chain was found many times. The junction had 10 bases not matched to a gene; V was cut back by 0 bases and J by 0 bases. CDR1 and CDR2 from the germline V gene are KGHSH and LQKENI. This CDR3 comprises 19 residues. Time point reported: patch test 1, 2 weeks after DPC sensitization. Treatment in this sample: therapeutic diphenylcyclopropenone sensitization with weekly scalp DPC. TCRdb re-derived calls from the RACE reads in MiXCR, one entry per CDR3 protein. The table records 180,000 or so distinct CDR3 sequences, about 14% of them present only once. This sample was included in a study of human T cells and chemical hapten exposure.

The chain recombines TRBV18 with TRBJ2-1; 8 nucleotides align to TRBD1. This sequence originates from a woman in her twenties or thirties with alopecia areata. Some clones in this sample may be carry-over from other donors' samples. Material: whole blood, obtained in connection with sensitization to the hapten diphenylcyclopropenone (DPC). CDR3 sequence (DNA): TGTGCCAGCTCACCACCAGCTTCCCACAGGGGGAGCTCCTACAATGAGCAGTTCTTC. Translation gives CASSPPASHRGSSYNEQFF.